This TCR beta chain is drawn from a study of T cell responses to AZD1222 COVID-19 vaccine. The table came from immunoSEQ multiplex PCR; TCRdb's copy has only in-frame clones and leaves some out. Of about 170,000 clones detected, roughly nine tenths appear once; the ten largest clones hold roughly 6.9%. The germline V gene has CDR1 SGHDT and CDR2 YYEEEE. The CDR3 length is 12 residues. Trimming took 4 bases from V and 6 from J, leaving 10 bases between them. The sequence came from an adult in good health. The sample here was peripheral blood, taken on day 0 of AZD1222 vaccination. The chain combines TRBV5-6 with TRBJ1-1; D possibly corresponds to TRBD1 (5 bases). The DNA for the CDR3 is TGTGCCAGCAGCATAAGGGGTGCTGAAGCTTTCTTT. Protein product: CASSIRGAEAFF.